The 16 T cell receptor beta chains below all came from one sample that was sequenced in a study of CD8+CD57+ T cells in acquired aplastic anemia. Profiling of TCR beta VDJ combinations and CDR3 sequences used genomic DNA as template. TCRdb redid the calling of the reads with MiXCR, one entry per CDR3 protein. The sample consists of 150,000 to 200,000 distinct CDR3 sequences, roughly 50% of them appearing once. Before being chosen for sequencing, patients had shown CD8+CD57+ cell expansion by flow cytometry. Material: sorted CD4+, CD8+, or CD8+CD57+ T cells (not recorded which) from PBMCs. These receptor sequences come from a human donor with aplastic anemia.

This clonotype was seen repeatedly, ten times or more. This chain connects TRBV14 to TRBJ2-7, with 7 bases identical to TRBD1. The CDR3 runs to 18 residues. After removal of 2 bases from V and 2 bases from J, the junction contained 15 bases not matched to a gene. The germline gives CDR1 SGHDN, CDR2 FVKESK. CDR3 amino acids: CASSQPPTGTAQTYEQYF. The CDR3 DNA follows: TGTGCCAGCAGCCAACCGCCCACCGGGACAGCCCAAACCTACGAGCAGTACTTC.

Note on this clonotype: The junction departs from germline at one end; a sequencing error may be responsible. This rearrangement joins TRBV19 to TRBJ1-1; 7 nucleotides align to TRBD1. This CDR3 contains 12 residues. Germline V gene sequence: CDR1 LNHDA, CDR2 SQIVND (reference sequence). CDR3 loop: CASMGQNTDAFF. DNA of the CDR3: TGTGCCAGTATGGGACAGAACACTGATGCTTTCTTT.

In the case of this clonotype: A much larger clone lies a single base off, so this may be a read error. This rearrangement joins TRBV12-5 to TRBJ1-2; D is perhaps TRBD1 (6 bases). Trimming pared 1 base from V and 6 bases from J, leaving 6 bases between. CDR3 length equals 12 residues. Germline V CDR1 and CDR2: LGHNT, FRNRAP. The CDR3 protein is CASGLDRDGYTF. DNA for the CDR3: TGTGCTAGTGGTTTGGACAGGGATGGCTACACCTTC.

This clonotype was counted at least ten times. The chain has TRBV5-4 and TRBJ2-5; a weak D match, TRBD2 (5 bases). The germline V gene has CDR1 SGHNT and CDR2 YYREEE (reference sequence). The CDR3 sequence is 14 residues long. V was pared by 0 bases and J by 5 bases, with 11 bases between. CDR3 coding DNA: TGTGCCAGCAGCTTGGCGGGGTCGTGGGAGACCCAGTACTTC. Residues: CASSLAGSWETQYF.

The genes are TRBV2 and TRBJ2-7, with a tentative D call TRBD2 (5 bases). From germline, CDR1 is SNHLY and CDR2 FYNNEI. There are 15 residues in the CDR3. The V end lost 3 bases, the J end lost 3 bases, and 15 bases lay between the germline ends. In DNA, the CDR3 is TGTGCCAGCAGTGAGAGTGACGGGGAGATCTACGAGCAGTACTTC. Amino acid sequence: CASSESDGEIYEQYF.

The chain is built from TRBV29-1 and TRBJ2-3; D is undetermined. CDR1 is SQVTM and CDR2 is ANQGSEA in the germline V gene. Trimming pared 7 bases from V and 5 bases from J, leaving 10 bases between. The CDR3 has 11 residues. CDR3 protein: CSAHRVDTQYF. The CDR3 DNA reads TGCAGCGCCCATCGCGTAGATACGCAGTATTTT.

This chain links TRBV30 with TRBJ2-7; possible D gene TRBD2, 6 bases. CDR1 is GTSNPN and CDR2 is SVGIG in the germline V gene (reference sequence). V lost 0 bases and J 3 bases, leaving 9 bases between the germline ends. The CDR3 is 13 amino acids. CDR3 residues: CAWSVGGIYEQYF. The DNA of the CDR3 is TGTGCCTGGAGTGTCGGCGGGATCTACGAGCAGTACTTC.

A few counts support this clonotype. As DNA, the CDR3 is TGTGCCAGCAGTCGGGACAGCGCAATCTATGGCTACACCTTC. It specifies CASSRDSAIYGYTF. The rearrangement uses TRBV6-1 and TRBJ1-2, with 7 nucleotides matching TRBD1. The CDR3 sequence is 14 residues long. Germline CDR1 is MNHNS and CDR2 is SASEGT. V shed 5 bases, J shed 4 bases, and the junction held 7 bases outside the gene matches.

This clonotype was counted only a few times. V and J are TRBV9 and TRBJ2-2; D not resolved. Trimming stripped 7 bases from V and 6 bases from J, with 7 bases between. Looked up from germline, CDR1 is SGDLS and CDR2 is YYNGEE. The CDR3 loop spans 11 amino acids. The CDR3 reads CASERSGELFF. CDR3 DNA sequence: TGTGCCAGCGAACGGTCCGGGGAGCTGTTTTTT.

The chain uses TRBV9 and TRBJ2-7; D ambiguous. V lost 3 bases to trimming and J lost 3 bases, with 13 bases between them. The CDR3 contains 14 residues. Germline V lookup: CDR1 SGDLS, CDR2 YYNGEE. The CDR3 is CASSEGLVVYEQYF. CDR3 bases: TGTGCCAGCAGCGAAGGGCTAGTAGTCTACGAGCAGTACTTC.

The gene calls are TRBV7-3 and TRBJ2-7; D call uncertain. The CDR3 is 11 amino acids. Trimming removed 9 bases from V and 3 bases from J, with 9 bases in between. Germline lookup yields CDR1 SGHTA and CDR2 FQGTGA. The CDR3 here is CASRSNYEQYF. CDR3 DNA sequence: TGTGCCAGTAGGTCTAACTACGAGCAGTACTTC.

The table lists this clonotype with many counts. The chain employs TRBV7-9 and TRBJ1-6; D gene ambiguous. Germline CDR1 is SEHNR and CDR2 is FQNEAQ (reference sequence). V dropped 4 bases and J dropped 9 bases, with 16 bases sitting between them. This CDR3 is 15 amino acids long. CDR3 in amino acids: CASSSSPTPFSPLHF. The CDR3 region has the DNA TGTGCCAGCAGCTCGAGTCCCACCCCTTTTTCACCCCTCCACTTT.

This clonotype was seen just once. The chain is built from TRBV19 and TRBJ2-7; TRBD1 matches at 10 bases. Germline CDR1 is LNHDA and CDR2 is SQIVND (reference sequence). The CDR3 has 15 amino acids. V trimming: 7 bases; J trimming: 4 bases; junction bases outside the gene matches: 10. The CDR3, as DNA: TGTGCCAGTAAGATAAGGCGACAGGGGGCTTACGAGCAGTACTTC. It is translated as CASKIRRQGAYEQYF.

This clonotype was counted between two and nine times. The chain links TRBV10-3 to TRBJ2-7; D is ambiguous. This CDR3 contains 12 residues. Trimming cost V 2 bases and J 1 base, with 3 bases left between them. Germline V lookup: CDR1 ENHRY, CDR2 SYGVKD. The CDR3 reads CAISEPSYEQYF. CDR3 nucleotides: TGTGCCATCAGTGAGCCGTCCTACGAGCAGTACTTC.

This chain uses TRBV14 with TRBJ2-1; 12 nucleotides match TRBD2. V lost 4 bases to trimming and J lost 8 bases; unmatched junction nucleotides: 6. The CDR3 runs to 15 residues. Germline CDR1 reads SGHDN; CDR2 reads FVKESK. CDR3 protein: CASSRGLAGIDEQFF. The CDR3 DNA reads TGTGCCAGCAGCCGAGGACTAGCGGGGATAGATGAGCAGTTCTTC.

This clonotype showed up many times. This rearrangement joins TRBV19 to TRBJ2-4, with a possible D match to TRBD1 (6 bases). The CDR3 has 14 amino acids. V was cut by 1 base and J by 3 bases, with 7 bases left in between. Germline V gene data show CDR1 as LNHDA and CDR2 as SQIVND (reference sequence). CDR3 DNA: TGTGCCAGTAGTATAGGGGACAACAAAAACATTCAGTACTTC. Amino acids: CASSIGDNKNIQYF.